This T cell receptor (beta chain) was sequenced in a study of CD8+CD57+ T cells in acquired aplastic anemia. Study background: Each DNA sample taken from sorted CD4+ and CD8+ cells came to about 3 ug on average.

For CDR3 and TCR beta VDJ profiling, genomic DNA was the template used. TCRdb used MiXCR to reprocess the reads, holding one entry per CDR3 protein. Seen here are 450,000 to 550,000 distinct CDR3 sequences, under 40% observed once, and the top ten hold 0.82%. The CDR3 has 17 residues. CDR1 and CDR2 (germline): WSHSY, SAAADI. Between the trimmed V and J ends, which lost 2 bases and 0 bases, there was a span of 14 bases. Whoever was chosen for sequencing had shown CD8+CD57+ cell expansion by flow cytometry. Everyone among the patients had severe acquired aplastic anemia. No therapy had been given to the patients at the time of blood sampling.

Material for sequencing was sorted CD4+, CD8+, or CD8+CD57+ T cells (not recorded which) from PBMCs. This sequence was found in a human donor with aplastic anemia. The rearrangement uses TRBV10-2 and TRBJ1-3, with no clear D. The CDR3, as DNA: TGCGCCAGCAGTGAGACGGGAGGCAGTCACTCTGGAAACACCATATATTTT. Residues: CASSETGGSHSGNTIYF.